This is a list of T cell receptor beta chains from one sample in a study of blood T cell repertoires in COVID-19. Sequenced by immunoSEQ multiplex PCR; TCRdb stores in-frame clones only, minus some. The data show about 290,000 clones, around 86% seen once. The sequenced material came from peripheral blood. These receptors were obtained from a woman in her thirties or forties who had recovered from COVID-19. The CDR3 runs from the conserved cysteine through the conserved F or W. The D gene is left open where the match is weak. Clone size, where shown, is once, few, many, or a class for clones that have expanded.

TRBD1,-,TRBV6-6,TRBJ2-2,TGTGCCAGCAGTCCACAGGGGCCGGGTAATCACGGGGAGCTGTTTTTT,CASSPQGPGNHGELFF
TRBD2,-,TRBV5-1,TRBJ2-3,TGCGCCAGCAGTCCAGGGACTAGCGGGAGCACAGATACGCAGTATTTT,CASSPGTSGSTDTQYF
TRBD1,once,TRBV10-3,TRBJ2-7,TGTGCCATCAGAGGGACAGGGGCGGTGAACGAGCAGTACTTC,CAIRGTGAVNEQYF
TRBD1,-,TRBV9,TRBJ2-7,TGTGCCAGCAGCCCGTCGACAGGGTATGGAGAAGAGCAGTACTTC,CASSPSTGYGEEQYF
-,-,TRBV2,TRBJ2-5,TGTGCCAGCACAGTACAGGCGGGGATCCAAGAGACCCAGTACTTC,CASTVQAGIQETQYF
TRBD1,-,TRBV6-5,TRBJ1-6,TGTGCCAGCAGTCCCCGGGACAGGGGTTCACCCCTCCACTTT,CASSPRDRGSPLHF
-,-,TRBV9,TRBJ2-1,TGTGCCAGCAGCGTAGAAGGAGGGGATGGGGGAGGCTCCTACAATGAGCAGTTCTTC,CASSVEGGDGGGSYNEQFF
TRBD2,-,TRBV11-2,TRBJ2-1,TGTGCCAGCAGCAGGGGTAGCGGGAACTCCTACAATGAGCAGTTCTTC,CASSRGSGNSYNEQFF
TRBD2,-,TRBV5-1,TRBJ2-7,TGCGCCAGCAGCCCGGATAGCGGGGGGACGGGGTACGAGCAGTACTTC,CASSPDSGGTGYEQYF
TRBD2,-,TRBV20-1,TRBJ2-5,TGCAGTGCTAGTAGGGGACTAGCGGGAGGGCCGGAGACCCAGTACTTC,CSASRGLAGGPETQYF
TRBD1,-,TRBV5-1,TRBJ1-2,TGCGCCAGCAGCGTCGGACAGGGCCCACTCATTCAAGGCTACACCTTC,CASSVGQGPLIQGYTF
-,-,TRBV10-3,TRBJ1-5,TGTGCCATCAGTGAGTCTGAAGCTCAGCCCCAGCATTTT,CAISESEAQPQHF
TRBD1,-,TRBV29-1,TRBJ2-3,TGCAGCGTTGTTTTTGGGACAGGGGGTCCAGATACGCAGTATTTT,CSVVFGTGGPDTQYF
TRBD1,few,TRBV6-5,TRBJ1-1,TGTGCCAGCAGTAGGGACAGGTCTGAAGCTTTCTTT,CASSRDRSEAFF
TRBD2,-,TRBV28,TRBJ2-3,TGTGCCAGCAGTAATGGACTAGCGGGCACAGATACGCAGTATTTT,CASSNGLAGTDTQYF
-,-,TRBV5-1,TRBJ1-4,TGCGCCAGCAGCTTCGGAGGGGATAATGAAAAACTGTTTTTT,CASSFGGDNEKLFF
-,-,TRBV7-9,TRBJ2-2,TGTGCCAGCAGCCGAGGACTGGCGAACACCGGGGAGCTGTTTTTT,CASSRGLANTGELFF
-,few,TRBV7-2,TRBJ2-7,TGTGCCAGCAGCTTGGACTTGGAGGGGCCCTACGAGCAGTACTTC,CASSLDLEGPYEQYF
-,-,TRBV5-1,TRBJ1-2,TGCGCCAGCAGCTTGGTGACAGAAAGTTATGGCTACACCTTC,CASSLVTESYGYTF
TRBD2,-,TRBV5-1,TRBJ2-3,TGCGCCAGCAGCTGGACCCCCAGCGGGATGGGTAGAGATACGCAGTATTTT,CASSWTPSGMGRDTQYF
TRBD2,-,TRBV7-8,TRBJ2-7,TGTGCCAGCAGCTCGGGACTAGCAGAATACGAGCAGTACTTC,CASSSGLAEYEQYF
TRBD1,-,TRBV28,TRBJ1-5,TGTGCCAGCAGTACCCCCGACAGGGTGGGCAATCAGCCCCAGCATTTT,CASSTPDRVGNQPQHF
TRBD1,-,TRBV4-1,TRBJ2-2,TGCGCCAGCAGCCAAGGCCCACAGGGGGACACCGGGGAGCTGTTTTTT,CASSQGPQGDTGELFF
TRBD1,-,TRBV27,TRBJ2-7,TGTGCCAGCAGTTCCGACAGGGGGGGAATCTACGAGCAGTACTTC,CASSSDRGGIYEQYF
-,-,TRBV6-6,TRBJ2-3,TGTGCCAGCAGTCTGAAGACTAGAGACACAGATACGCAGTATTTT,CASSLKTRDTDTQYF
-,few,TRBV11-3,TRBJ1-1,TGTGCCAGCAGCTCAGGGGTGAACACTGAAGCTTTCTTT,CASSSGVNTEAFF
-,-,TRBV21-1,TRBJ1-5,TGTGCCAGCAGCCCGGGGGGGGCCTACAGGGGATATAGCAATCAGCCCCAGCATTTT,CASSPGGAYRGYSNQPQHF
TRBD1,-,TRBV3-1/TRBV3-2,TRBJ1-4,TGTGCCAGCAGCCCTGGACAGGTTAATGAAAAACTGTTTTTT,CASSPGQVNEKLFF
TRBD2,-,TRBV5-4,TRBJ2-5,TGTGCCAGCAGCACCGGGACTAGCGGGAACCAAGAGACCCAGTACTTC,CASSTGTSGNQETQYF
TRBD1,-,TRBV5-1,TRBJ2-3,TGCGCCAGCAGCCAGGGACAGGGGACGTTCACAGATACGCAGTATTTT,CASSQGQGTFTDTQYF
-,-,TRBV27,TRBJ2-6,TGTGCCAGCAGTTTATGGGACACTCACTCTGGGGCCAACGTCCTGACTTTC,CASSLWDTHSGANVLTF
-,-,TRBV2,TRBJ2-1,TGTGCCAGCACCTGGAGGGGGGAGGGGAATGAGCAGTTCTTC,CASTWRGEGNEQFF
TRBD2,-,TRBV28,TRBJ2-7,TGTGCCAGCCGGTGGGAGGGAGCGCGTGAGCAGTACTTC,CASRWEGAREQYF
TRBD1,-,TRBV6-5,TRBJ2-1,TGTGCCAGCAGTTACTCGAGGGACAGGGTATGGAATGAGCAGTTCTTC,CASSYSRDRVWNEQFF
-,-,TRBV20-1,TRBJ1-1,TGCAGTGCTATCTACACTGAAGCTTTCTTT,CSAIYTEAFF
TRBD1,-,TRBV3-1/TRBV3-2,TRBJ1-6,TGTGCCAGCAGCCAAGAGAGGAATACAGGGGGTAATTCACCCCTCCACTTT,CASSQERNTGGNSPLHF
-,-,TRBV4-1,TRBJ2-6,TGCGCCAGCAGCCAAGAAGGGGGGGCGCCCACTGGGGCCAACGTCCTGACTTTC,CASSQEGGAPTGANVLTF
TRBD2,-,TRBV5-1,TRBJ2-7,TGCGCCAGCAGCCCTGGACTAGGCTACGAGCAGTACTTC,CASSPGLGYEQYF
TRBD1,-,TRBV5-4,TRBJ2-1,TGTGCCAGCAGCAGAGACAGGGGCCTGAACAATGAGCAGTTCTTC,CASSRDRGLNNEQFF
TRBD1,-,TRBV28,TRBJ2-7,TGTGCCAGCAGTTTAAGGGGGCTAAGATTCTACGAGCAGTACTTC,CASSLRGLRFYEQYF
-,-,TRBV12-3/TRBV12-4,TRBJ1-2,TGTGCCAGCAGCTACCTCTCGGGAGATGGCTACACCTTC,CASSYLSGDGYTF